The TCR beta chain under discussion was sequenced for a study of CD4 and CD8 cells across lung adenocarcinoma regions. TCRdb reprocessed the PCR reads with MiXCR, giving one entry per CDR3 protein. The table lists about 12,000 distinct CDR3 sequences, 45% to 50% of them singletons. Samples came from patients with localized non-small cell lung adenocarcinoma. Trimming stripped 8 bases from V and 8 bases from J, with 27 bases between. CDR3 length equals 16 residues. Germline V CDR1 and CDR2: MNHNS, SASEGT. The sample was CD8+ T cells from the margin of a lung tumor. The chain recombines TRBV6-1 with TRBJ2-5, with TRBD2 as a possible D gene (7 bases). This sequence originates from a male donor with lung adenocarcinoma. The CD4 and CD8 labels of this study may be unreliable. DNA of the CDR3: TGTGCCAGCGCGGGAGCCGGGGACGGGGGCCCAGATACCCAGTACTTC. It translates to CASAGAGDGGPDTQYF.